A single T cell receptor (beta chain) is shown here with its context. The sample belongs to a study of blood T cell repertoires in COVID-19. Germline lookup yields CDR1 KGHDR and CDR2 SFDVKD. The CDR3 runs 20 residues. The V gene end was trimmed by 1 base and the J gene end by 6 bases; junction bases not matched to a gene: 19. TCRdb's table, derived via immunoSEQ multiplex PCR, lists solely in-frame clones and lacks some. This sample has about 280,000 clones, with almost 85% found just once. The chain joins TRBV24-1 to TRBJ2-1, with TRBD2 matching over 8 bases. The TCR was taken from a middle-aged man with active or convalescent COVID-19. Sequencing was performed on peripheral blood. The CDR3 spells CATSDFQGGMAGGNINEQFF. The CDR3 DNA reads as TGTGCCACCAGTGATTTTCAGGGTGGTATGGCGGGAGGCAACATCAATGAGCAGTTCTTC.